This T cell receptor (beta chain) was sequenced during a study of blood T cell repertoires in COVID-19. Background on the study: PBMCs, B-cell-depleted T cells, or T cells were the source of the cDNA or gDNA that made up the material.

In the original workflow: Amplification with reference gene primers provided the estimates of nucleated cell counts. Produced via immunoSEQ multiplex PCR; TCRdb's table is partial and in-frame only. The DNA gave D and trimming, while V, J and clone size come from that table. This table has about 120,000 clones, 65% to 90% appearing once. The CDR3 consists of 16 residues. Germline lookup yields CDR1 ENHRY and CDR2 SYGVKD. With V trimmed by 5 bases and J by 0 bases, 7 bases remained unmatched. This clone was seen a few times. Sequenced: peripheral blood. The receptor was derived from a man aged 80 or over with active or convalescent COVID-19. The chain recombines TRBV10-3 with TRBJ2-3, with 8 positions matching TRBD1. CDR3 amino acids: CAISQRTGTSTDTQYF. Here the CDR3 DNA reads TGTGCCATCAGTCAGCGGACAGGGACGAGCACAGATACGCAGTATTTT.